This entry describes one T cell receptor beta chain. The data stem from a study of blood T cell repertoires in COVID-19. Study overall: The United States, Italy and Spain provided the acute and convalescent COVID-19 samples. From T cells, B-cell-depleted T cells, or PBMCs came the material, which was cDNA or gDNA.

Per the study methods: Amplification of reference gene primers was used by the study to estimate nucleated cell counts. The protocol was immunoSEQ multiplex PCR, while the TCRdb copy is restricted to in-frame clones and leaves out a portion. The V and J calls and the clone size are those of that table, but D and trimming were determined from the DNA. The sample contains more than 300,000 clones, 70% to 90% of which appear only once. CDR1 and CDR2 from the germline V gene are MNHEY and SVGAGI. The CDR3 is made up of 14 amino acids. V was pared by 2 bases and J by 5 bases, with 12 bases between. Recruited during active infection, patients (from Seattle) were subsequently followed longitudinally.

V is TRBV6-5 and J is TRBJ1-1; D might be TRBD1 (5 bases). Material: peripheral blood. The receptor was isolated from a woman aged 25-40 years with COVID-19, enrolled during active disease. The CDR3 DNA reads as TGTGCCAGCAGTTACGGTCAGGGTTGGACTGAAGCTTTCTTT. This gives the protein CASSYGQGWTEAFF.